This TCR beta chain was documented in a study of T cell repertoires in breast cancer. A second nested PCR with blocking oligonucleotides suppressed unpaired genes. TCRdb analysed the emulsion pairing reads with MiXCR anew, one entry per CDR3 protein. The repertoire consists of roughly 40,000 distinct CDR3 sequences, with 45% occurring once and the leading ten covering around 60%. Primers covering all TCR V genes were used in emulsion RT-PCR on CD8+ T cells. Comments on this clonotype: Its matching antigen is unknown.

Per the germline V gene, CDR1 is LGHDT and CDR2 is YNNKEL (reference sequence). V was shortened by 4 bases and J by 8 bases, with 7 bases between the two germline ends. This CDR3 region has 11 residues. General study points: TRBV7 predominated among shared TCRs, possibly a bias from eight TRBV7 primers.

The chain combines TRBV3-1 with TRBJ2-3, with D perhaps matching TRBD2 (5 bases). Sequencing was performed on CD8+ T cells. The clonotype comes from a pool of human donors with breast cancer or a healthy control (not recorded which). The CDR3 is CASSRGLTQYF. In DNA, the CDR3 is TGTGCCAGCAGCCGAGGACTTACGCAGTATTTT.